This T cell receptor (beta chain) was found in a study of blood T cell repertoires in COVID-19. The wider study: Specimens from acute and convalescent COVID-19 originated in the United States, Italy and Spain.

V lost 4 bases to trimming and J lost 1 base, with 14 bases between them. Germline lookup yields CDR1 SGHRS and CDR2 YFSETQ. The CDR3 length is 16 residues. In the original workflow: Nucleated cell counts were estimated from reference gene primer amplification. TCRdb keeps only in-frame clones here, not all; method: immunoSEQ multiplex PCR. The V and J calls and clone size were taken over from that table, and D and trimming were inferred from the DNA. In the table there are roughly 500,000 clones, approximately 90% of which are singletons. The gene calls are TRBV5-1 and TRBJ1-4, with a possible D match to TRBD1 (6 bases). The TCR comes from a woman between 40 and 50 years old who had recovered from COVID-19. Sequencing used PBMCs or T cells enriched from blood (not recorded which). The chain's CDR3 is CASSEKAQGTNEKLFF. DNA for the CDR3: TGCGCCAGCAGCGAAAAGGCACAGGGAACTAATGAAAAACTGTTTTTT.